This TCR beta chain came from a study of T cell responses to AZD1222 COVID-19 vaccine. Study background: Timing groups of about 4 and about 12 weeks for second doses were pooled.

The CDR3 loop spans 13 amino acids. The V gene lost 5 bases and the J gene lost 1 base, with 8 bases spanning the gap. The germline CDR1 and CDR2 sequences are WNHNN and SYGVQD (reference sequence). Measured with immunoSEQ multiplex PCR; TCRdb has only the in-frame clones, and not every one. The repertoire has more than 85,000 clones, roughly 90% of them found once; the top ten carry roughly 2.7%. Whole-study findings and limits: Elevations in Spike-specific TCR breadth and depth followed administration of two AZD1222 doses. The donors showed a predominance of white British ancestry and of females, with possible underestimation of clonal diversity.

On this clone: Its antigen is still unknown.

The chain couples TRBV10-1 to TRBJ1-1, with D unclear. The starting material was peripheral blood, obtained on day 0 of AZD1222 vaccination. This sequence was found in an adult in good health. CDR3 sequence: CASSPSANTEAFF. In nucleotides, the CDR3 is TGCGCCAGCAGTCCGTCGGCGAACACTGAAGCTTTCTTT.